A single T cell receptor beta chain is shown here with its context. What it binds is unknown. V lost 4 bases, J lost 6 bases, and 10 bases stayed unmatched. This CDR3 region has 17 residues. The germline V gene has CDR1 MNHNS and CDR2 SASEGT. Ipilimumab-mediated CTLA-4 blockade plus focal radiation was given to patients having chemo-refractory metastatic non-small-cell lung cancer. This record comes from a study of radiotherapy plus CTLA-4 blockade in lung cancer. Background on the study: Among patients, less than 20% showed objective responses, and 31% had disease control. Overall study results and limits: Radiotherapy with ipilimumab was followed by blood expansion of tumor-derived clones. Reported findings show early blood T cell clone dynamics, with interferon-beta, best predicted response.

Data came from immunoSEQ multiplex PCR; TCRdb stores just in-frame clones and leaves some out. The data contain about 59,000 clones, about 72% of them singletons. Sequenced material: peripheral blood, taken from a patient treated with radiotherapy plus ipilimumab. The receptor comes from a human donor with non-small cell lung cancer whose response to radiotherapy plus ipilimumab could not be evaluated. This chain uses TRBV6-1 with TRBJ2-5; 14 bases are shared with TRBD2. The DNA for the CDR3 is TGTGCCAGCAGTGGTCGACTAGCGGGAGGGTCATGGAAGACCCAGTACTTC. Its protein product is CASSGRLAGGSWKTQYF.